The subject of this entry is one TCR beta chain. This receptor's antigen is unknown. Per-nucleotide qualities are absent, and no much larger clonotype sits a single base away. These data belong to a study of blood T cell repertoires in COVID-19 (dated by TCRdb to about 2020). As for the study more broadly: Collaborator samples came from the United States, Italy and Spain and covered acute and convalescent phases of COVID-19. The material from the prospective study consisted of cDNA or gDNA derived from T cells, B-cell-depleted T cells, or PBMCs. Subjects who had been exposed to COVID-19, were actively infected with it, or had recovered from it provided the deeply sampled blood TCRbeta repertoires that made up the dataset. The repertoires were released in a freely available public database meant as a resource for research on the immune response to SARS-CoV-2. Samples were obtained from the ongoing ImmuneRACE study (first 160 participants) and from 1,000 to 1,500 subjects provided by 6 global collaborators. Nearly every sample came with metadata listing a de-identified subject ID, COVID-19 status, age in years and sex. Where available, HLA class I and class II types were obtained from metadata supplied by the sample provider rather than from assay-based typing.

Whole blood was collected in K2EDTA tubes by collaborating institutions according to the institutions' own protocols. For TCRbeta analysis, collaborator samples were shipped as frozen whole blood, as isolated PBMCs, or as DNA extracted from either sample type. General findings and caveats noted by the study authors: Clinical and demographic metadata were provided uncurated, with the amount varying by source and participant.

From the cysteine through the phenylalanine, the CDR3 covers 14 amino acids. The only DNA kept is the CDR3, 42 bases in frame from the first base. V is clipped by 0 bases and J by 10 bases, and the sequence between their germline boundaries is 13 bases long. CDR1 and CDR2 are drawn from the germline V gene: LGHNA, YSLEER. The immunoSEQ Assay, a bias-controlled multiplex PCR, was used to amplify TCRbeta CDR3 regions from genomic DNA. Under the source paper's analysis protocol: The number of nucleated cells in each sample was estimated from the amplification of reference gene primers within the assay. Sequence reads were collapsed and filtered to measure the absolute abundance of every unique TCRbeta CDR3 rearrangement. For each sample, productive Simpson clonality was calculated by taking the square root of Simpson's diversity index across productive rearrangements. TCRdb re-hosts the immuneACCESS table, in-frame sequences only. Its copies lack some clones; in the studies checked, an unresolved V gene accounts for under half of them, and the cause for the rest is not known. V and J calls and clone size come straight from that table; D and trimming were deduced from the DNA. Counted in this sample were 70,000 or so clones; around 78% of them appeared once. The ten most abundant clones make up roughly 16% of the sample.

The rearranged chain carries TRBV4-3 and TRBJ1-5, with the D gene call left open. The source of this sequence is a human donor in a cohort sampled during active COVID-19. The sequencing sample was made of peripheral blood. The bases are TGCGCCAGCAGCCAAGACTGCTCATTACATCCCCAGCATTTT. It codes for CASSQDCSLHPQHF.